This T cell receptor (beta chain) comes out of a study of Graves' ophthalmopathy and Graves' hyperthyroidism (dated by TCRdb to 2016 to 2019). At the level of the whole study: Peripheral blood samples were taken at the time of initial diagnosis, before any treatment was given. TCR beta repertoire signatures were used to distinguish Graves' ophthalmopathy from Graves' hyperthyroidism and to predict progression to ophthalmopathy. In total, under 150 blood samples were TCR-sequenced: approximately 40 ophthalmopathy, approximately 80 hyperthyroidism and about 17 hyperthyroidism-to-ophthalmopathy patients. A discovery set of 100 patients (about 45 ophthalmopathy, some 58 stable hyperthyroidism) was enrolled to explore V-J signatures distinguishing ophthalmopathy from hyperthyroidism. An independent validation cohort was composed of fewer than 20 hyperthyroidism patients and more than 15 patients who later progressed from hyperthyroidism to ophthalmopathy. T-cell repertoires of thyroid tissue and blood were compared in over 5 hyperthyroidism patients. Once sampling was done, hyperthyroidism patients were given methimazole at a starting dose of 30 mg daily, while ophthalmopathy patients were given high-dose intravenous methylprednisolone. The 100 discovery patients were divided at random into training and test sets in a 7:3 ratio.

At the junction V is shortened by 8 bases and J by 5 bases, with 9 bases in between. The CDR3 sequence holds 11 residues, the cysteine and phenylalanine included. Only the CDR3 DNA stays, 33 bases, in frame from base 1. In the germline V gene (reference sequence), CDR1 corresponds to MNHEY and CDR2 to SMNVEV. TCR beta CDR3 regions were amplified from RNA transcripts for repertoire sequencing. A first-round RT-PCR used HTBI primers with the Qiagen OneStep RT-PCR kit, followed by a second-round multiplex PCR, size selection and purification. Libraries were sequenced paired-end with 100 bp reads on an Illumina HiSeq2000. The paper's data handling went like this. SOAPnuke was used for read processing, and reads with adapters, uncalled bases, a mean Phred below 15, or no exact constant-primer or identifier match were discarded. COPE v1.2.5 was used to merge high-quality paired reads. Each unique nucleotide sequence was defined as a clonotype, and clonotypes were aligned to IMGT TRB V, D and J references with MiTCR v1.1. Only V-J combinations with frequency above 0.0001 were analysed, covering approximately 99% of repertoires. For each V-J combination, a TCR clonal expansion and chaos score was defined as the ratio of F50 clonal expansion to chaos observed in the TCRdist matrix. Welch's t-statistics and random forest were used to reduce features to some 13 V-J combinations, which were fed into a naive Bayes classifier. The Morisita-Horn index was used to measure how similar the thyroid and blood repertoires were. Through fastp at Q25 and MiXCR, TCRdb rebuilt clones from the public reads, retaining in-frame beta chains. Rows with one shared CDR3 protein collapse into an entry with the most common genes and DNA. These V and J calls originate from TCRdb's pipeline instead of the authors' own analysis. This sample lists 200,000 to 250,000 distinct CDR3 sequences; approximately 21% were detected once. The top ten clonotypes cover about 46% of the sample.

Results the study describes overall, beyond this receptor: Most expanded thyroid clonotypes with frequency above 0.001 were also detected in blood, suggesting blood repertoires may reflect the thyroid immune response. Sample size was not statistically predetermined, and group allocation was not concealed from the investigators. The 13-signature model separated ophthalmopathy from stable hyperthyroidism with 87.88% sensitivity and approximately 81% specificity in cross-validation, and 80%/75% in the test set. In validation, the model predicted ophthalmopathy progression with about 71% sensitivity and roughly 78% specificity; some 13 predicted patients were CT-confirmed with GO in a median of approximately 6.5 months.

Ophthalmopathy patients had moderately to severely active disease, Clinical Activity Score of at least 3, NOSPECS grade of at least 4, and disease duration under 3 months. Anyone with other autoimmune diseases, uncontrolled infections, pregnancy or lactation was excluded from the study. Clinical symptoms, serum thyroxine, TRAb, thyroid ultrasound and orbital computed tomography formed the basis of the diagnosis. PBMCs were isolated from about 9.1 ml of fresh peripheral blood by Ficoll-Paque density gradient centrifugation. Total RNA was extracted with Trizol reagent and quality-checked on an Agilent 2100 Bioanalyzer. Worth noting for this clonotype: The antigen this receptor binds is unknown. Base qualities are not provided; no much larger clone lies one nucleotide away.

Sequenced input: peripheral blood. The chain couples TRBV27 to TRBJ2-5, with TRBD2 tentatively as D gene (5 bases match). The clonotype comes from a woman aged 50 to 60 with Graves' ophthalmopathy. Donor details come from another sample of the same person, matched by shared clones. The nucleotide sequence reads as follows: TGTGCCAGCCCTCGGGGTGAGACCCAGTACTTC. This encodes CASPRGETQYF.